Presented here are 28 T cell receptor beta chains from one specimen sequenced in a study of blood T cells in healthy people across ages. Using a J-beta primer mix together with a sample-barcoded 5' primer, a second PCR was run for roughly 7 to 11 cycles. TCRdb re-called the 5' RACE reads with MiXCR, one entry per CDR3 protein. The table records roughly 2 million distinct CDR3 sequences, 40% to 55% of them present only once. The sequenced sample was blood. All receptors come from a middle-aged woman in good health.

This chain joins TRBV9 and TRBJ2-1; 7 nucleotides match TRBD1. From germline, CDR1 is SGDLS and CDR2 YYNGEE. This CDR3 has 15 residues. The V segment lost 0 bases and the J segment 4 bases; nucleotides outside the gene matches: 4. The CDR3 protein is CASSVEWGQYNEQFF. The DNA of the CDR3 is TGTGCCAGCAGCGTAGAGTGGGGACAGTACAATGAGCAGTTCTTC.

This chain's CDR3 is CASSYWAPTGNIQYF. The CDR3 DNA reads as TGTGCCAGCAGTTACTGGGCACCGACCGGGAACATTCAGTACTTC. The chain recombines TRBV6-2 or TRBV6-3 with TRBJ2-4; D unresolved. Trimming left V 1 base short and J 7 bases short, with 14 bases between. In germline, CDR1 is MNHEY, CDR2 SVGEGT. There are 15 residues in the CDR3.

This clonotype was found once. The rearrangement uses TRBV28 and TRBJ2-5; 10 nucleotides match TRBD2. TRBJ2-1 explains the end of the DNA better; the J call may be wrong. Germline CDR1 MDHEN, CDR2 SYDVKM. This CDR3 is 16 amino acids long. CDR3 residues: CASSSVLAGLQETQFF. The CDR3 DNA reads as TGTGCCAGCAGTTCGGTACTAGCGGGATTACAAGAGACCCAGTTCTTC.

As concerns this clonotype: One end of the junction is discordant with germline, which a read error may explain. The chain combines TRBV4-3 with TRBJ2-5, with D possibly matching TRBD1 (5 bases). Looked up from germline, CDR1 is LGHNA and CDR2 is YSLEER. The CDR3 runs 15 residues. The CDR3 nucleotides are TGCGCCAGCAGCCAAGATCCGGGCGGACAAGAGGCCCAGTACTTC. Protein sequence: CASSQDPGGQEAQYF.

In nucleotides, the CDR3 is TGTGCCAGCAGCGTAGGGACAGGGGGCGGCGAGCAGTTCTTC. It yields the protein CASSVGTGGGEQFF. V usage is TRBV9 and J usage is TRBJ2-1; 11 positions match TRBD1. CDR1 is SGDLS, CDR2 YYNGEE, per germline. The CDR3 sequence is 14 residues long. Losses at the gene ends were 0 bases for V and 10 bases for J; bases not matched to a gene: 3.

This clonotype was seen more than once but under ten times. The chain has TRBV27 and TRBJ2-5; D may be TRBD1 or TRBD2 (7 bases each). V lost 3 bases and J lost 5, with 16 bases in between. The CDR3 spans 15 residues. Germline CDR1 is MNHEY and CDR2 is SMNVEV (reference sequence). The CDR3 here is CASSFGRGGRETQYF. CDR3 DNA: TGTGCCAGCAGTTTTGGCAGGGGGGGTCGGGAGACCCAGTACTTC.

The chain couples TRBV20-1 to TRBJ2-7; the D is unclear. CDR1 is DFQATT and CDR2 is SNEGSKA in the germline V gene (reference sequence). With 0 bases removed from V and 7 bases from J, the gap between germline ends came to 10 bases. There are 12 residues in the CDR3. CDR3 sequence: CSARDPIQEQYF. DNA for the CDR3: TGCAGTGCTAGAGATCCCATTCAAGAGCAGTACTTC.

This clonotype occurred a few times. V usage is TRBV29-1 and J usage is TRBJ2-6, with a tentative D call TRBD1 (5 bases). The CDR3 runs 14 residues. The germline CDR1 and CDR2 sequences are SQVTM and ANQGSEA. V was shortened by 6 bases and J by 1 base, with 10 bases between the two germline ends. CDR3 coding DNA: TGCAGCGTGGAACAGGATTCTGGGGCCAACGTCCTGACTTTC. Encoded protein: CSVEQDSGANVLTF.

This chain uses TRBV14 with TRBJ2-5, with no clear D. This CDR3 has 14 residues. Looked up from germline, CDR1 is SGHDN and CDR2 is FVKESK. Trimming pared 1 base from V and 5 bases from J, leaving 11 bases between. Written as DNA, the CDR3 is TGTGCCAGCAGCCAAGGTCCGAATCGGGAGACCCAGTACTTC. It codes for CASSQGPNRETQYF.

There are a few counts of this clonotype. The rearrangement links TRBV7-2 to TRBJ2-7; D is possibly TRBD1 (6 bases). The CDR3 loop spans 14 amino acids. Trimming shortened V by 5 bases and J by 0 bases, and 11 bases separated the two germline ends. Looked up from germline, CDR1 is SGHTA and CDR2 is FQGNSA. The CDR3 here is CASSTWDNSYEQYF. DNA for the CDR3: TGTGCCAGCAGCACCTGGGACAACTCCTACGAGCAGTACTTC.

This clonotype was seen more than once but under ten times. The chain is built from TRBV24-1 and TRBJ1-2; D unresolved. From germline, CDR1 is KGHDR and CDR2 SFDVKD. This CDR3 is built from 13 residues. Trimming stripped 4 bases from V and 6 bases from J, with 11 bases between. CDR3 amino acids: CATSEGGRNGYTF. The CDR3 DNA reads TGTGCCACCAGTGAAGGCGGCAGAAATGGCTACACCTTC.

The chain recombines TRBV7-2 with TRBJ1-2, with TRBD1 matching 8 bases. CDR1 SGHTA and CDR2 FQGNSA come from the germline V gene. CDR3 size: 14 residues. The junction had 10 bases not matched to a gene; V was cut back by 5 bases and J by 8 bases. CDR3 protein: CASSQRTGFRGYTF. CDR3 DNA sequence: TGTGCCAGCAGCCAACGGACAGGGTTTAGAGGCTACACCTTC.

The rearrangement joins TRBV7-2 to TRBJ2-7; D remains ambiguous. CDR3 length: 16 residues. The V gene lost 1 base and the J gene lost 5 bases, with 18 bases spanning the gap. The germline V gene encodes CDR1 SGHTA and CDR2 FQGNSA. The CDR3 DNA reads as TGTGCCAGCAGCTTAGGGACCCCCTCGGTTTCGGACGAGCAGTACTTC. As protein: CASSLGTPSVSDEQYF.

This chain uses TRBV6-1 with TRBJ2-3; no clear D. Germline values: CDR1 MNHNS, CDR2 SASEGT. The CDR3 is made up of 14 amino acids. With 1 base removed from V and 1 base from J, the gap between germline ends came to 6 bases. The CDR3 loop reads CASSEGWGTDTQYF. The CDR3 DNA is TGTGCCAGCAGTGAAGGGTGGGGCACAGATACGCAGTATTTT.

This clonotype turned up a few times. The V and J genes are TRBV5-1 and TRBJ1-2; D may be TRBD1 (5 bases). The germline V gene has CDR1 SGHRS and CDR2 YFSETQ. Trimming took 7 bases from V and 8 from J, leaving 21 bases between them. The CDR3 runs 14 residues. For the CDR3, the DNA is TGCGCCAGCGGCTACTCCGGGACGGTGGGGGGCTACACCTTC. Encoded protein: CASGYSGTVGGYTF.

The V and J genes are TRBV6-2 or TRBV6-3 and TRBJ1-2; D remains ambiguous. Trimming stripped 7 bases from V and 8 bases from J, with 14 bases between. This CDR3 has 12 residues. The germline CDR1 and CDR2 sequences are MNHEY and SVGEGT. The CDR3 bases are TGTGCCAGCACCGCGGGGTGGAACGGCTACACCTTC. Its protein is CASTAGWNGYTF.

Only a few counts were recorded for this clonotype. This chain connects TRBV27 to TRBJ2-7; TRBD2 matches at 10 bases. V was clipped by 10 bases and J by 3 bases; unmatched bases: 9. Looked up from germline, CDR1 is MNHEY and CDR2 is SMNVEV (reference sequence). This CDR3 contains 14 residues. CDR3 residues: CATSNSGGRYEQYF. The CDR3, as DNA: TGTGCCACCTCAAATAGCGGGGGGCGCTACGAGCAGTACTTC.

On this clonotype: A much larger clone lies a single base off, so this may be a read error. The rearrangement joins TRBV6-2 or TRBV6-3 to TRBJ2-3; D might be TRBD1 or TRBD2, each matching 5 bases. Germline lookup yields CDR1 MNHEY and CDR2 SVGEGT. This CDR3 spans 14 amino acids. The CDR3 protein is CVSSYGDPSDTQYF. The CDR3, as DNA: TGTGTCAGCAGTTACGGGGACCCATCGGATACGCAGTATTTT.

This sequence joins TRBV6-6 and TRBJ2-3; 11 bases map to TRBD1. The CDR3 is 15 amino acids. Trimming removed 6 bases from V and 3 bases from J; junction bases left unmatched: 5. Per the germline V gene, CDR1 is MNHNY and CDR2 is SVGAGI (reference sequence). The CDR3 region has the DNA TGTGCCAGCAGACCCCGGGACAGGGGGACAGATACGCAGTATTTT. This gives the protein CASRPRDRGTDTQYF.

This chain links TRBV7-2 with TRBJ2-1; unclear D gene. The germline gives CDR1 SGHTA, CDR2 FQGNSA. CDR3 length: 14 residues. Trimming removed 1 base at V and 5 bases at J, with 9 bases between. The CDR3 region is CASSLGNVNNEQFF. The CDR3 DNA follows: TGTGCCAGCAGCTTAGGAAATGTGAACAATGAGCAGTTCTTC.

This clonotype has only a few counts. This chain connects TRBV28 to TRBJ2-4; 9 bases line up with TRBD1. The J call may be in error: the DNA end matches TRBJ2-7 better. Germline V gene sequence: CDR1 MDHEN, CDR2 SYDVKM. The CDR3 runs 16 residues. CDR3 in DNA: TGTGCCAGCAGCTTCTCCAGAGACAGGGGGACCTACGAGCAGTACTTC. It yields the protein CASSFSRDRGTYEQYF.

V usage is TRBV28 and J usage is TRBJ1-4, with a weak D call TRBD1 (5 bases). Germline lookup yields CDR1 MDHEN and CDR2 SYDVKM. V was pared by 5 bases and J by 7 bases, with 20 bases between. CDR3 length: 16 residues. The CDR3 here is CASSASDRGRGEKLFF. Written as DNA, the CDR3 is TGTGCCAGCAGTGCGTCTGACAGAGGACGGGGTGAAAAACTGTTTTTT.

The gene calls are TRBV27 and TRBJ1-2; TRBD1 is a possible D gene (5 bases). Germline V gene lookup returns CDR1 MNHEY and CDR2 SMNVEV (reference sequence). The V and J ends lost 6 bases and 5 bases respectively, with 19 bases between them. The CDR3 loop spans 15 amino acids. CDR3 nucleotide sequence: TGTGCCAGCAGCCCCGTGGGGGGACGTCTTTATGGCTACACCTTC. Translating gives CASSPVGGRLYGYTF.

V gene TRBV10-3 combines with J gene TRBJ2-1; D might be TRBD1 or TRBD2, each matching 6 bases. The CDR3 loop spans 15 amino acids. CDR1 and CDR2 (germline): ENHRY, SYGVKD. Trimming left V 0 bases short and J 6 bases short, with 12 bases between. DNA of the CDR3: TGTGCCATCAGTGAGTCCGGGGGCGGCCCCAATGAGCAGTTCTTC. Translation gives CAISESGGGPNEQFF.

The chain recombines TRBV9 with TRBJ1-2, with 8 bases matching TRBD1. V lost 3 bases, J lost 4 bases, and 11 bases stayed unmatched. Germline lookup yields CDR1 SGDLS and CDR2 YYNGEE. The CDR3 length is 16 residues. The CDR3: CASSAKQGGLVYGYTF. The CDR3 region has the DNA TGTGCCAGCAGCGCGAAACAGGGGGGACTGGTCTATGGCTACACCTTC.

This sequence joins TRBV7-2 and TRBJ2-4; 8 bases are a match to TRBD2. V lost 2 bases and J lost 1; bases outside the gene matches: 4. There are 16 residues in the CDR3. CDR1 and CDR2 (germline): SGHTA, FQGNSA. DNA of the CDR3: TGTGCCAGCAGCTTATATTCGGGGGGGGCCAAAAACATTCAGTACTTC. The encoded protein is CASSLYSGGAKNIQYF.

The chain joins TRBV6-2 or TRBV6-3 to TRBJ1-2; 7 nucleotides line up with TRBD1. J was trimmed by 0 bases and V by 2 bases; bases with no gene match: 9. This CDR3 has 17 amino acids. In germline, CDR1 is MNHEY, CDR2 SVGEGT. As DNA, the CDR3 is TGTGCCAGCAGTTACAGTTTTTTCGGGACAGCTAACTATGGCTACACCTTC. It specifies CASSYSFFGTANYGYTF.

V gene TRBV27 combines with J gene TRBJ1-2, with D possibly being TRBD1 (6 bases). This CDR3 is built from 13 residues. The germline V gene encodes CDR1 MNHEY and CDR2 SMNVEV (reference sequence). The V and J ends lost 1 base and 3 bases respectively, with 6 bases between them. The CDR3 DNA follows: TGTGCCAGCAGTTTATACAGGGACTATGGCTACACCTTC. This codes for CASSLYRDYGYTF.